The T cell receptor beta chain described here comes from a study of blood T cell repertoires in COVID-19. The CDR3 runs 16 residues. From germline, CDR1 is KGHDR and CDR2 SFDVKD. Trimming at V came to 4 bases and at J to 6 bases, leaving 10 bases not matched to a gene. Here immunoSEQ multiplex PCR was the method, and the copy in TCRdb shows in-frame clones only, minus some. The table shows 130,000 to 150,000 clones, with 80% occurring only once. This clone was detected only a few times. Sequencing was carried out using peripheral blood. The J gene is TRBJ2-3, the V gene TRBV24-1; 9 bases align to TRBD2. The source is a man in his sixties or seventies who had recovered from COVID-19. The CDR3 region is CATSDPLAGGPDTQYF. Here the CDR3 DNA reads TGTGCCACCAGTGACCCGCTGGCGGGAGGGCCGGATACGCAGTATTTT.